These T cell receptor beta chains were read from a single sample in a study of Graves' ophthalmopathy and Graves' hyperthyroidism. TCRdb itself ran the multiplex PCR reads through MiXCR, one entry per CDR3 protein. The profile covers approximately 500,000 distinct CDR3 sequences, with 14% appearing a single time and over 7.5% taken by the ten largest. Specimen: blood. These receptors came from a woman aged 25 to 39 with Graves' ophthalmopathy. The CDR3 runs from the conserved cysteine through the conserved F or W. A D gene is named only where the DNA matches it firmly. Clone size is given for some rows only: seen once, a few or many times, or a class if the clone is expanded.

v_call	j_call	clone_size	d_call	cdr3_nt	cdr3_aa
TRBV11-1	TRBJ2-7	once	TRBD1	TGTGCCAGCAGCTTAGCGGACAGGGGCGAATACGAGCAGTACTTC	CASSLADRGEYEQYF
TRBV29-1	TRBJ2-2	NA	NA	TGCAGCGTTCCGGACCCGAACACCGGGGAGCTGTTTTTT	CSVPDPNTGELFF
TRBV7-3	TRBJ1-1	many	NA	TGTGCCAGCAGCTTAGCTCATAACACTGAAGCTTTCTTT	CASSLAHNTEAFF
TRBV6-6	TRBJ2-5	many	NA	TGTGCCAGCAGTACCATCCTGGAGGGGGAGACCCAGTACTTC	CASSTILEGETQYF
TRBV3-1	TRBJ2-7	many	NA	TGTGCCAGCAGCCATCCTTTTGGAGGAGTCTACGAGCAGTACTTC	CASSHPFGGVYEQYF
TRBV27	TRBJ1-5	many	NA	TGTGCCAGCAGTTTATCGCTGCAGGCCAATCAGCCCCAGCATTTT	CASSLSLQANQPQHF
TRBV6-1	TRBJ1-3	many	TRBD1	TGTGCCAGCAGCGGGAGGACAGGGATGAACACCATATATTTT	CASSGRTGMNTIYF
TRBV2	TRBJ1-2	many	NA	TGTGCCAGCAGTGTGAACAAGGAATTGGGGGGCTACACCTTC	CASSVNKELGGYTF
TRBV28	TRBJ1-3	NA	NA	TGTGCCAGCAGTTTTTATAACCATATTAACACCATATATTTT	CASSFYNHINTIYF
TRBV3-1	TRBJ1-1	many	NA	TGTGCCAGCAGCCCGCGGATACAGCACACTGAAGCTTTCTTT	CASSPRIQHTEAFF
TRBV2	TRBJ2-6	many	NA	TGTGCCAGCAGTTTTTACTCTGGGGCCAACGTCCTGACTTTC	CASSFYSGANVLTF
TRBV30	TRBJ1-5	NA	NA	TGTGCCTGGAGCCTATATAGTCACAATCAGCCCCAGCATTTT	CAWSLYSHNQPQHF
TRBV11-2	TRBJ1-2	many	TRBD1	TGTGCCAGCAGCCCCAACGCGGGACAGGGTGCCTATGGCTACACCTTC	CASSPNAGQGAYGYTF
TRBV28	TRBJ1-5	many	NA	TGTGCCAGCAGTCCCCCCTGGGGCAGGCAAGATCAGCCCCAGCATTTT	CASSPPWGRQDQPQHF
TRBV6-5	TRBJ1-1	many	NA	TGTGCCAGCAGTTACTCGTGGCGGGCCCCGGAGCCTGAAGCTTTCTTT	CASSYSWRAPEPEAFF
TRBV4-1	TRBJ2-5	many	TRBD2	TGCGCCAGCAGCCAAGAAGGGGCTAGCGGGAGTTTTCAGACCCAGTACTTC	CASSQEGASGSFQTQYF
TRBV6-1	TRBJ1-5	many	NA	TGTGCCAGCAGTGAAGGCGGACAATCACCCCAGCATTTT	CASSEGGQSPQHF
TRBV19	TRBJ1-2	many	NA	TGTGCCAGTAGTATGTCTGGTATTGGGTATGGCTACACCTTC	CASSMSGIGYGYTF